Reported below is one T cell receptor beta chain. This sample stems from a study of read filtering for tumor transcriptome and immune sequencing. Study-wide background: The cohort had roughly 17 men and approximately 13 women aged about 45 to 80, mean around 63 years. R-ISS stage counts were under 10 for I, about 15 for II, 7 for III.

This library used 300 to 450 ng RNA and molecular barcoded adaptors spanning alpha/delta and beta/gamma chains. TCRdb reprocessed the reads with MiXCR, giving one entry per CDR3 protein. Altogether some 120,000 distinct CDR3 sequences are present, 10% to 15% being singletons, with the ten largest covering 9.5% to 12%. The specimen sequenced was a population of CD138-negative cells sorted from bone marrow. This clonotype originated in a donor aged 40 or older with multiple myeloma.

CDR3 loop: CASSLGTNYRIQYF. CDR3 DNA: TGCGCCAGCAGCTTGGGGACTAACTACCGGATTCAGTACTTC. The chain has TRBV5-1 and TRBJ2-4, with TRBD2 as a possible D gene (6 bases). Germline CDR1 reads SGHRS; CDR2 reads YFSETQ. V was clipped by 0 bases and J by 10 bases, with 14 bases between them. This CDR3 spans 14 amino acids.